A selection of T cell receptor beta chains follows, all from one sample in a study of cytomegalovirus exposure and HLA in healthy donors. Sequenced by immunoSEQ multiplex PCR; TCRdb stores in-frame clones only, minus some. The sample lists about 140,000 clones, just over 65% seen once, with 6.5% in the top ten. The sequencing sample was made of PBMCs. Receptors were obtained from an older woman in good health and CMV-seronegative. The CDR3 runs from the conserved cysteine through the conserved F or W. The D gene is left open where the match is weak. Clone size is given for some rows only: seen once, a few or many times, or a class if the clone is expanded.

d_gene: -
v_gene: TRBV11-2
abundance: few
j_gene: TRBJ2-7
CDR3nt: TGTGCCAGCAGCCGACACTACGAGCAGTACTTC
CDR3aa: CASSRHYEQYF

d_gene: -
v_gene: TRBV27
abundance: few
j_gene: TRBJ2-1
CDR3nt: TGTGCCAGCAGTTTCACGGTTTCCTACAATGAGCAGTTCTTC
CDR3aa: CASSFTVSYNEQFF

d_gene: TRBD1
v_gene: TRBV7-2
abundance: -
j_gene: TRBJ1-2
CDR3nt: TGTGCCAGCAGCAGCGACAGGGGACAAGGGGGCTACACCTTC
CDR3aa: CASSSDRGQGGYTF

d_gene: TRBD1
v_gene: TRBV5-1
abundance: -
j_gene: TRBJ2-1
CDR3nt: TGCGCCAGCAGCTTGGGGACAGGGATCTCCTACAATGAGCAGTTCTTC
CDR3aa: CASSLGTGISYNEQFF

d_gene: -
v_gene: TRBV7-6
abundance: once
j_gene: TRBJ1-3
CDR3nt: TGTGCCAGCAGCTTAGACCCAGGGCTTGGCACCATATATTTT
CDR3aa: CASSLDPGLGTIYF

d_gene: TRBD1
v_gene: TRBV2
abundance: few
j_gene: TRBJ1-5
CDR3nt: TGTGCCAGCACGACAGGGGTCGATCAGCCCCAGCATTTT
CDR3aa: CASTTGVDQPQHF

d_gene: -
v_gene: TRBV19
abundance: few
j_gene: TRBJ2-6
CDR3nt: TGTGCCAGTAGTGTCCAGGGGACCGGGGCCAACGTCCTGACTTTC
CDR3aa: CASSVQGTGANVLTF

d_gene: -
v_gene: TRBV5-1
abundance: -
j_gene: TRBJ1-4
CDR3nt: TGCGCCAGCAGGGTTGCGGGGGATACAACTAATGAAAAACTGTTTTTT
CDR3aa: CASRVAGDTTNEKLFF

d_gene: TRBD1
v_gene: TRBV7-7
abundance: few
j_gene: TRBJ2-1
CDR3nt: TGTGCTAGCAGCGAGGACAGGAGCTCCTACAATGAGCAGTTCTTC
CDR3aa: CASSEDRSSYNEQFF

d_gene: TRBD2
v_gene: TRBV7-2
abundance: few
j_gene: TRBJ2-1
CDR3nt: TGTGCCAGCGGGGCTAGCGGCATGAGCTCCTACAATGAGCAGTTCTTC
CDR3aa: CASGASGMSSYNEQFF

d_gene: -
v_gene: TRBV11-2
abundance: -
j_gene: TRBJ2-5
CDR3nt: TGTGCCAGCAGCCTACAGGGAAACCAAGAGACCCAGTACTTC
CDR3aa: CASSLQGNQETQYF

d_gene: -
v_gene: TRBV7-9
abundance: -
j_gene: TRBJ2-7
CDR3nt: TGTGCCAGCAGTTTCCGACAGGTCTCCTACGAGCAGTACTTC
CDR3aa: CASSFRQVSYEQYF

d_gene: TRBD2
v_gene: TRBV9
abundance: -
j_gene: TRBJ2-5
CDR3nt: TGTGCCAGCAGTAGCTCCGGAACTAGCGGGGGGGAGCAGTACTTC
CDR3aa: CASSSSGTSGGEQYF

d_gene: TRBD2
v_gene: TRBV7-3
abundance: -
j_gene: TRBJ2-1
CDR3nt: TGTGCCAGCAGCCCACTGCTAGCGGGGGAATTGGATGAGCAGTTCTTC
CDR3aa: CASSPLLAGELDEQFF

d_gene: TRBD1
v_gene: TRBV6-1
abundance: -
j_gene: TRBJ1-6
CDR3nt: TGTGCCAGCAGTGCGCTACTCCACAGGGACAGTTCCTATAATTCACCCCTCCACTTT
CDR3aa: CASSALLHRDSSYNSPLHF

d_gene: TRBD2
v_gene: TRBV4-3
abundance: -
j_gene: TRBJ2-5
CDR3nt: TGCGCCAGCAGCCAAGGATGGTGGCTAGCGGGAGGGGAAGAGACCCAGCACTTC
CDR3aa: CASSQGWWLAGGEETQHF

d_gene: -
v_gene: TRBV6-5
abundance: -
j_gene: TRBJ2-7
CDR3nt: TGTGCCAGCAGTTACTCAAGGACTGCGATCGCCGAGCAGTACTTC
CDR3aa: CASSYSRTAIAEQYF

d_gene: -
v_gene: TRBV2
abundance: -
j_gene: TRBJ2-2
CDR3nt: TGTGCCAGCAAGACCAGCGGGACATACACCGGGGAGCTGTTTTTT
CDR3aa: CASKTSGTYTGELFF

d_gene: -
v_gene: TRBV9
abundance: -
j_gene: TRBJ2-1
CDR3nt: TGTGCCAGCAGCAAAGGGGCAGAAGGTTACAATGAGCAGTTCTTC
CDR3aa: CASSKGAEGYNEQFF

d_gene: -
v_gene: TRBV7-2
abundance: -
j_gene: TRBJ1-3
CDR3nt: TGTGCCAGCAGCCCAGGTCGTAGCTCTGGAAACACCATATATTTT
CDR3aa: CASSPGRSSGNTIYF

d_gene: -
v_gene: TRBV6-5
abundance: few
j_gene: TRBJ2-5
CDR3nt: TGTGCCAGCAGTGTCCCCGGAGTTGGGACCCAGTACTTC
CDR3aa: CASSVPGVGTQYF

d_gene: TRBD1
v_gene: TRBV6-1
abundance: -
j_gene: TRBJ1-5
CDR3nt: TGTGCCAGCATGGTCAGGGGGAGCAATCAGCCCCAGCATTTT
CDR3aa: CASMVRGSNQPQHF

d_gene: TRBD1
v_gene: TRBV5-1
abundance: -
j_gene: TRBJ1-3
CDR3nt: TGCGCCAGCAGCTTGGCCGGGACAGACTCTGGAAACACCATATATTTT
CDR3aa: CASSLAGTDSGNTIYF

d_gene: -
v_gene: TRBV19
abundance: few
j_gene: TRBJ2-7
CDR3nt: TGTGCCAGTAGTATGGCAGGACACAGCTCCTACGAGCAGTACTTC
CDR3aa: CASSMAGHSSYEQYF

d_gene: -
v_gene: TRBV28
abundance: once
j_gene: TRBJ2-7
CDR3nt: TGTGCCAGCAATCCACACGACAGCACCTACGAGCAGTACTTC
CDR3aa: CASNPHDSTYEQYF

d_gene: TRBD1
v_gene: TRBV28
abundance: -
j_gene: TRBJ1-2
CDR3nt: TGTGCCAGCAGTCCGACAGGGCGAGATGGCTACACCTTC
CDR3aa: CASSPTGRDGYTF

d_gene: -
v_gene: TRBV7-8
abundance: -
j_gene: TRBJ1-1
CDR3nt: TGTGCCAGCAGCTTCACAGGGCCGAACACTGAAGCTTTCTTT
CDR3aa: CASSFTGPNTEAFF

d_gene: TRBD1
v_gene: TRBV7-9
abundance: -
j_gene: TRBJ1-4
CDR3nt: TGTGCCAGCAGCCCCGGGACAGGGGAGAATAATGAAAAACTGTTTTTT
CDR3aa: CASSPGTGENNEKLFF

d_gene: TRBD2
v_gene: TRBV5-1
abundance: -
j_gene: TRBJ2-7
CDR3nt: TGCGCCAGCAGCCCTAGCGGTACTATCTACGAGCAGTACTTC
CDR3aa: CASSPSGTIYEQYF

d_gene: -
v_gene: TRBV19
abundance: -
j_gene: TRBJ1-2
CDR3nt: TGTGCCAGTAGTATAAGACACTCTAATAACTATGGCTACACCTTC
CDR3aa: CASSIRHSNNYGYTF